This T cell receptor beta chain stems from a study of a mutant IDH1 vaccine in newly diagnosed glioma. This CDR3 is built from 15 residues. From germline, CDR1 is SGDLS and CDR2 YYNGEE. Deletions cut 0 bases from V and 10 bases from J, with 16 bases between. Sequenced by immunoSEQ multiplex PCR; TCRdb stores in-frame clones only, minus some. The repertoire consists of some 90,000 clones, with approximately 80% occurring once and the leading ten covering 5% to 5.5%. The time point: baseline, week 1 (first vaccination visit). Treatment in this sample: pre-vaccination baseline after standard-of-care therapy.

The sequence was obtained from a middle-aged man with glioma. Some clones in this sample may be carry-over from other donors' samples. The chain is built from TRBV9 and TRBJ1-4, with D possibly being TRBD1 (5 bases). Sequenced material: PBMCs, taken from a glioma patient treated with radiotherapy, temozolomide or both. CDR3: CASSVGGDGGGKLFF. In DNA form, the CDR3 reads TGTGCCAGCAGCGTAGGAGGGGACGGGGGGGGAAAACTGTTTTTT.